What follows are 3 T cell receptor beta chains derived from one specimen sequenced in a study of Graves' ophthalmopathy and Graves' hyperthyroidism. RNA transcripts served as template for amplifying TCR beta CDR3 sequences. First-round RT-PCR employed HTBI primers, with a second-round multiplex PCR after it. TCRdb independently ran MiXCR on the multiplex PCR reads; one entry per CDR3 protein. This table has a few hundred thousand distinct CDR3 sequences, about 22% appearing once. The specimen was peripheral blood. These receptors all come from a woman between 50 and 59 years old with Graves' ophthalmopathy.

The chain recombines TRBV7-2 with TRBJ2-5; a possible D gene is TRBD2 (7 bases). The CDR3 sequence is 14 residues long. Germline V gene sequence: CDR1 SGHTA, CDR2 FQGNSA. The ends were cut back, 6 bases at V and 5 bases at J, with 16 bases in the middle. The CDR3 region has the DNA TGTGCCAGCAGAATAGGGGGGGTGGTCGAGACCCAGTACTTC. Translation gives CASRIGGVVETQYF.

This clonotype was observed a handful of times. V gene TRBV6-1 combines with J gene TRBJ2-5, with TRBD2 identical over 9 bases. The germline CDR1 and CDR2 sequences are MNHNS and SASEGT. This CDR3 has 14 residues. Trimming removed 7 bases from V and 1 base from J; junction bases left unmatched: 4. This CDR3 reads CASKLAGFQETQYF. The CDR3 DNA reads TGTGCCAGCAAGCTAGCGGGGTTCCAAGAGACCCAGTACTTC.

This clonotype has a count of ten or more. This chain uses TRBV19 with TRBJ1-5; D uncertain. The ends were cut back, 3 bases at V and 3 bases at J, with 9 bases in the middle. Germline CDR1 LNHDA, CDR2 SQIVND (reference sequence). The CDR3 runs 14 residues. The chain's CDR3 is CASSISQANQPQHF. CDR3 sequence (DNA): TGTGCCAGTAGTATTTCCCAGGCCAATCAGCCCCAGCATTTT.